This T cell receptor (beta chain) came from a study of blood T cell repertoires in COVID-19. The data were produced by immunoSEQ multiplex PCR, yet TCRdb's version contains in-frame clones alone and is incomplete. The sample has approximately 210,000 clones, about 84% seen once. This CDR3 has 15 amino acids. Germline V gene data show CDR1 as SGHAT and CDR2 as FQDESV (reference sequence). V lost 0 bases, J lost 3 bases, and 11 bases lay in between. The chain joins TRBV11-1 to TRBJ1-2; D call uncertain. The specimen sequenced was PBMCs or T cells enriched from blood (not recorded which). The clonotype originates from a man aged 30-40 years with acute COVID-19. The CDR3: CASSLALGGHYGYTF. In DNA form, the CDR3 reads TGTGCCAGCAGCTTAGCACTCGGAGGGCACTATGGCTACACCTTC.